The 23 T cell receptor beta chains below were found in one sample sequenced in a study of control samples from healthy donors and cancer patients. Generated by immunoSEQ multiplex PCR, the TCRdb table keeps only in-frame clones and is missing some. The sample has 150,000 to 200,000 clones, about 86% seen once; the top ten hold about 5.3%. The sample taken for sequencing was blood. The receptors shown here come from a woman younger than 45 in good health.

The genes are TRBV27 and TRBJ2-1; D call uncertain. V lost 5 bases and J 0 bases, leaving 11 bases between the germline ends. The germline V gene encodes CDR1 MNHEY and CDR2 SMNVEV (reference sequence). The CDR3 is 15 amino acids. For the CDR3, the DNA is TGTGCCAGCAGTAGTGAAGGTAGCTCCTACAATGAGCAGTTCTTC. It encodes CASSSEGSSYNEQFF.

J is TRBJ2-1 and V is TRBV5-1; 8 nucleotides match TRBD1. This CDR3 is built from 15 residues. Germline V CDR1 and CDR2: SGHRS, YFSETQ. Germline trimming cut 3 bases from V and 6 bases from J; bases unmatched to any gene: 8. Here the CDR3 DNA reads TGCGCCAGCAGCTCTGGACAGGGAGGATCCAATGAGCAGTTCTTC. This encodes CASSSGQGGSNEQFF.

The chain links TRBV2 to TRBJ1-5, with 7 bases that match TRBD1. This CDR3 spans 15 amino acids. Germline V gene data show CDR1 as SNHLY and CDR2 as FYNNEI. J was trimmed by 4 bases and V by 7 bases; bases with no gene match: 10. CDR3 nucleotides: TGTGCCAGCACTCTCGGGGACAGCGTTAATCAGCCCCAGCATTTT. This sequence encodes CASTLGDSVNQPQHF.

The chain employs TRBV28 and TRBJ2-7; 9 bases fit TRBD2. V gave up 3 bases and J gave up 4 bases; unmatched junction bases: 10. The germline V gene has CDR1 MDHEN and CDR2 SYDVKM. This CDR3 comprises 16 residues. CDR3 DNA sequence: TGTGCCAGCAGTTTCAGGTTCAAGCGGGAGGAATACGAGCAGTACTTC. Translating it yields CASSFRFKREEYEQYF.

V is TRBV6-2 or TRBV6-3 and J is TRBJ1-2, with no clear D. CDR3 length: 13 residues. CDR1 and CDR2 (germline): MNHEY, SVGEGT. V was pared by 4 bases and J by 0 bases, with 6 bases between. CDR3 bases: TGTGCCAGCAGTTTGGGGTCTAACTATGGCTACACCTTC. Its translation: CASSLGSNYGYTF.

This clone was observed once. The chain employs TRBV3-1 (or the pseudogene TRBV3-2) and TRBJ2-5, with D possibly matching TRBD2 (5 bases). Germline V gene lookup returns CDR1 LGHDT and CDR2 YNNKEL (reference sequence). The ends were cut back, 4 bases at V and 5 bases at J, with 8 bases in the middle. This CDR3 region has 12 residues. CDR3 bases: TGTGCCAGCAGCCGCCAGCGGGAGACCCAGTACTTC. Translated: CASSRQRETQYF.

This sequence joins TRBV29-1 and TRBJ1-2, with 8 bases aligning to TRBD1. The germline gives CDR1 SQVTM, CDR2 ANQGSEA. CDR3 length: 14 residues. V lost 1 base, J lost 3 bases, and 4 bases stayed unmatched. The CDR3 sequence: CSVEVEDRDYGYTF. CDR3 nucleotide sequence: TGCAGCGTTGAAGTTGAGGACAGGGACTATGGCTACACCTTC.

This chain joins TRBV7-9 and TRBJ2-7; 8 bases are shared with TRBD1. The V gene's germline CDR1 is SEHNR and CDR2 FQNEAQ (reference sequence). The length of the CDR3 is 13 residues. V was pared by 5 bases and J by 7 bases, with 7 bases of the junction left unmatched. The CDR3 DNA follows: TGTGCCAGCAGCATGACAGGGGTTCAGGAGCAGTACGTC. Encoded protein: CASSMTGVQEQYV.

DNA for the CDR3: TGTGCCAGCAGCCAAGAGGTTGTGGCGGGAGTTGCCCACGAGCAGTACTTC. This encodes CASSQEVVAGVAHEQYF. The V and J genes are TRBV3-1 (or the pseudogene TRBV3-2) and TRBJ2-7, with 7 positions matching TRBD2. The V gene end was trimmed by 0 bases and the J gene end by 5 bases; junction bases not matched to a gene: 13. CDR1 and CDR2 from the germline V gene are LGHDT and YNNKEL (reference sequence). The CDR3 has 17 amino acids.

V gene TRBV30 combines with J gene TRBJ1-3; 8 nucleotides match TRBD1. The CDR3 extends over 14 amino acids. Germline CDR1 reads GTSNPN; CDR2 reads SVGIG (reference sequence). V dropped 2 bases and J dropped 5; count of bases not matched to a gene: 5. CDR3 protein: CAWSTGGTRNTIYF. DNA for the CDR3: TGTGCCTGGAGTACAGGGGGTACTAGAAACACCATATATTTT.

CDR3 region: CASSRDRHSYSNQPQHF. In nucleotides, the CDR3 is TGTGCCAGTAGCCGGGACCGACACTCTTATAGCAATCAGCCCCAGCATTTT. The genes are TRBV19 and TRBJ1-5; possible D gene TRBD1, 5 bases. Germline lookup yields CDR1 LNHDA and CDR2 SQIVND (reference sequence). The V end lost 6 bases, the J end lost 0 bases, and 18 bases lay between the germline ends. This CDR3 region has 17 residues.

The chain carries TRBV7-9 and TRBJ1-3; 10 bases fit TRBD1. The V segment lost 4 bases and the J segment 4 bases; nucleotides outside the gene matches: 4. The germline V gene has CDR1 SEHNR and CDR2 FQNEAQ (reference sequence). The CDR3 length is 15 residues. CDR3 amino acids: CASSSDRGRGNTIYF. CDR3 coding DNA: TGTGCCAGCAGCTCCGACAGGGGGCGAGGAAACACCATATATTTT. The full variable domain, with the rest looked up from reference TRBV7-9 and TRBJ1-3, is DTGVSQNPRHKITKRGQNVTFRCDPISEHNRLYWYRQTLGQGPEFLTYFQNEAQLEKSRLLSDRFSAERPKGSFSTLEIQRTEQGDSAMYLCASSSDRGRGNTIYFGEGSWLTVV.

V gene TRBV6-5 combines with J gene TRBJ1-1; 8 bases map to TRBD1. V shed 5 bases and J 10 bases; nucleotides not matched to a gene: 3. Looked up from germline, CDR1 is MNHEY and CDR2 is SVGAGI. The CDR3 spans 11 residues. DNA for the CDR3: TGTGCCAGCAGTACAGGGGGAGTAGCTTTCTTT. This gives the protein CASSTGGVAFF.

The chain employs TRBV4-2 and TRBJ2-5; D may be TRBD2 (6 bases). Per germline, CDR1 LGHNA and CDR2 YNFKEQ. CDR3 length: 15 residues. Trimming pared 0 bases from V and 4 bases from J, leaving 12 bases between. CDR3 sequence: CASSQDWGESETQYF. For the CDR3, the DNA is TGTGCCAGCAGCCAAGATTGGGGGGAGTCAGAGACCCAGTACTTC.

The CDR3 here is CAISESATAVANSPLHF. In DNA form, the CDR3 reads TGTGCCATCAGTGAGTCGGCGACCGCAGTTGCTAATTCACCCCTCCACTTT. The chain combines TRBV10-3 with TRBJ1-6; D uncertain. Trimming stripped 0 bases from V and 6 bases from J, with 15 bases between. Germline V lookup: CDR1 ENHRY, CDR2 SYGVKD. CDR3 length equals 17 residues.

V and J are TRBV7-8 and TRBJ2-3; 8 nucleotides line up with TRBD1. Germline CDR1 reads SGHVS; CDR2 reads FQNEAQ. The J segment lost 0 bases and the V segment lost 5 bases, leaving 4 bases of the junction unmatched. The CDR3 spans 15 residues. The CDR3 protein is CASSLGTGSTDTQYF. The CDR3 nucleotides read TGTGCCAGCAGCCTCGGGACAGGCAGCACAGATACGCAGTATTTT.

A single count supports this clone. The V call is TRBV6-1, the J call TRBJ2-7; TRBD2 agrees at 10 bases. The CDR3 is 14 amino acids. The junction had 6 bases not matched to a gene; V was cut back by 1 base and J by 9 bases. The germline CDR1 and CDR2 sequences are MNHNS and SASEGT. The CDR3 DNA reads TGTGCCAGCAGTGAAGAGGCTAGCGGGAGAGGGCAGTACTTC. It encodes CASSEEASGRGQYF.

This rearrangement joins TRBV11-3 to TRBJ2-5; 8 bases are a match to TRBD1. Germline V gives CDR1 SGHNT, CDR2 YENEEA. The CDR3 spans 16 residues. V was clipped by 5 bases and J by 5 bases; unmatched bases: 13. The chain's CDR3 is CASSDYTGGLHETQYF. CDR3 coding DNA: TGTGCCAGCAGCGATTATACAGGGGGTTTACACGAGACCCAGTACTTC.

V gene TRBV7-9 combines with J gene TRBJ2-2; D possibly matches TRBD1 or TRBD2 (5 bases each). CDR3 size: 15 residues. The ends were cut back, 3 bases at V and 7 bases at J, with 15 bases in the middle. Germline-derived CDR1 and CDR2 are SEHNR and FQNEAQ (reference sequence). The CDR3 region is CASSFRDATLGELFF. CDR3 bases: TGTGCCAGCAGCTTCCGGGACGCGACGCTCGGGGAGCTGTTTTTT.

CDR3 bases: TGTGCCAGCAGCTCGCAACCGGGACCGCAAGAGACCCAGTACTTC. Its translation is CASSSQPGPQETQYF. This sequence joins TRBV5-4 and TRBJ2-5; perhaps D is TRBD1 or TRBD2 (5 bases each). Trimming took 3 bases from V and 2 from J, leaving 14 bases between them. Germline loops: CDR1 SGHNT, CDR2 YYREEE (reference sequence). CDR3 size: 15 residues.

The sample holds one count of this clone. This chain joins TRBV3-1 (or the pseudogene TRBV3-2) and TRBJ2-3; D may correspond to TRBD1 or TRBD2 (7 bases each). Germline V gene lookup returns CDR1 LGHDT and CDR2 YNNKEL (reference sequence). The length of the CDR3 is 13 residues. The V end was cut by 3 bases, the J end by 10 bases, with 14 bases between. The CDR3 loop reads CASSQQGGGSQYF. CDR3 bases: TGTGCCAGCAGCCAGCAGGGGGGGGGATCGCAGTATTTT.

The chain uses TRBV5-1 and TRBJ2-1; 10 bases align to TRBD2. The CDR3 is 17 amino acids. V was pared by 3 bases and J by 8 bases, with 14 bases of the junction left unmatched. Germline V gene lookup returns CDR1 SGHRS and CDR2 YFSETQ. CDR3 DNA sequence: TGCGCCAGCAGCTCTCCTAGCGGGAGAATCGGCCCCCATGAGCAGTTCTTC. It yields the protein CASSSPSGRIGPHEQFF.

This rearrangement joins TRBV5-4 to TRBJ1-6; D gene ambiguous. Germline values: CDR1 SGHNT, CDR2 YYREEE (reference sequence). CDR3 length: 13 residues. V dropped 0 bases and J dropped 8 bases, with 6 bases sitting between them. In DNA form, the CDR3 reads TGTGCCAGCAGCTTGGAAATAGATTCACCCCTCCACTTT. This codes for CASSLEIDSPLHF.